The 3 T cell receptor beta chains presented below share a single source sample, sequenced in a study of blood T cell repertoires in COVID-19 (TCRdb year 2020). The library was made by the immunoSEQ multiplex PCR assay. TCRdb holds this immuneACCESS table with in-frame rearrangements only. Some clones are missing; in checked studies, unresolved V genes explain under half, and the rest has no known cause. Recorded for this sample are hundreds of thousands of clones; approximately 90% of them occurred a single time. Jointly, the top ten make up under 2.5% of the sample. The source material was peripheral blood. The receptors were sampled from a woman between 35 and 50 years old who had recovered from COVID-19.

The rearrangement links TRBV27 to TRBJ2-6; 7 nucleotides agree with TRBD2. The germline V gene encodes CDR1 MNHEY and CDR2 SMNVEV (reference sequence). CDR3 length: 15 residues. Trimming cost V 5 bases and J 0 bases; bases outside gene matches: 1. The CDR3 DNA is TGTGCCAGCAGTCGGACTAGCTCTGGGGCCAACGTCCTGACTTTC. Amino acid sequence: CASSRTSSGANVLTF.

A single count supports this clone. The V call is TRBV7-3, the J call TRBJ2-3, with a tentative D call TRBD2 (5 bases). V was pared by 1 base and J by 3 bases, with 14 bases between. CDR1 is SGHTA, CDR2 FQGTGA, per germline. The CDR3 sequence is 16 residues long. CDR3 region: CASSLKPREGTDTQYF. The CDR3 nucleotides are TGTGCCAGCAGCTTAAAGCCTAGAGAGGGAACAGATACGCAGTATTTT.

The rearrangement uses TRBV2 and TRBJ2-7; D possibly corresponds to TRBD1 (5 bases). Per the germline V gene, CDR1 is SNHLY and CDR2 is FYNNEI. CDR3 length equals 13 residues. The V end lost 0 bases, the J end lost 3 bases, and 6 bases lay between the germline ends. The CDR3 sequence: CASSEAQGYEQYF. The DNA of the CDR3 is TGTGCCAGCAGTGAAGCGCAGGGCTACGAGCAGTACTTC. The whole variable domain, remainder taken from reference TRBV2 and TRBJ2-7, is EPEVTQTPSHQVTQMGQEVILRCVPISNHLYFYWYRQILGQKVEFLVSFYNNEISEKSEIFDDQFSVERPDGSNFTLKIRSTKLEDSAMYFCASSEAQGYEQYFGPGTRLTVT.